A single sample gave rise to the 26 T cell receptor beta chains below, sequenced in a study of blood T cell repertoires in COVID-19. Sequencing was performed with immunoSEQ multiplex PCR; in TCRdb, only in-frame clones are kept and a portion is missing. The data contain tens of thousands of clones, about 84% of them singletons. Material: peripheral blood. These receptors originate from a man aged 60-69 years with acute or convalescent COVID-19.

The chain carries TRBV7-3 and TRBJ2-2, with D uncertain. Germline-derived CDR1 and CDR2 are SGHTA and FQGTGA. The CDR3 runs to 17 residues. Trimming stripped 5 bases from V and 8 bases from J, with 24 bases between. CDR3 protein: CASSPFPGLATPGELFF. Here the CDR3 DNA reads TGTGCCAGCAGCCCCTTCCCTGGGTTAGCTACACCGGGGGAGCTGTTTTTT.

V is TRBV23-1 and J is TRBJ1-6; 8 bases agree with TRBD1. TRBV23-1 is known as an ORF, though its function is uncertain. CDR3 length: 15 residues. With V trimmed by 3 bases and J by 10 bases, 8 bases remained unmatched. CDR3 bases: TGCGCCAGCAGTCAGCAGGGGGCTGGGGGGTCACCCCTCCACTTT. Its protein is CASSQQGAGGSPLHF.

The chain couples TRBV30 to TRBJ1-4; TRBD1 is a possible D gene (5 bases). Trimming removed 1 base at V and 8 bases at J, with 11 bases between. Germline V gives CDR1 GTSNPN, CDR2 SVGIG (reference sequence). The CDR3 is 13 amino acids. The CDR3 bases are TGTGCCTGGAGTGAGGACCGGGGGGAAAAACTGTTTTTT. Encoded protein: CAWSEDRGEKLFF. Complete variable domain (other parts from reference TRBV30 and TRBJ1-4): SQTIHQWPATLVQPVGSPLSLECTVEGTSNPNLYWYRQAAGRGLQLLFYSVGIGQISSEVPQNLSASRPQDRQFILSSKKLLLSDSGFYLCAWSEDRGEKLFFGSGTQLSVL.

This clone has a single count. The chain has TRBV20-1 and TRBJ2-1, with 7 bases identical to TRBD2. CDR3 length: 11 amino acids. The V gene's germline CDR1 is DFQATT and CDR2 SNEGSKA (reference sequence). After removal of 6 bases from V and 13 bases from J, the junction contained 9 bases not matched to a gene. The CDR3, as DNA: TGCAGTGCGCCCGGGACTAAGGAACAGTTCTTC. This sequence encodes CSAPGTKEQFF.

The rearrangement links TRBV4-1 to TRBJ1-5; D is perhaps TRBD1 (5 bases). CDR1 is MGHRA and CDR2 is YSYEKL in the germline V gene. V was clipped by 3 bases and J by 5 bases, with 14 bases between them. The CDR3 spans 15 residues. CDR3 bases: TGCGCCAGCAGCCATACCGACAGAGTTGATCAGCCCCAGCATTTT. Translation gives CASSHTDRVDQPQHF.

The chain links TRBV5-8 to TRBJ2-5, with 9 bases matching TRBD1. The CDR3 extends over 17 amino acids. V shed 4 bases and J 1 base; nucleotides not matched to a gene: 11. From germline, CDR1 is SGHTS and CDR2 YDEGEE. CDR3 sequence: CASSLGQGKTAQETQYF. In DNA form, the CDR3 reads TGTGCCAGCAGCCTGGGACAGGGTAAAACAGCCCAAGAGACCCAGTACTTC.

The rearrangement links TRBV5-1 to TRBJ1-1, with 8 bases matching TRBD1. The CDR3 spans 13 residues. V was pared by 4 bases and J by 4 bases, with 3 bases of the junction left unmatched. The germline CDR1 and CDR2 sequences are SGHRS and YFSETQ. The CDR3 bases are TGCGCCAGCAGCCAGGGGGCGGGCACTGAAGCTTTCTTT. Amino acid sequence: CASSQGAGTEAFF. Looking up the rest from reference TRBV5-1 and TRBJ1-1 gives the full variable domain: KAGVTQTPRYLIKTRGQQVTLSCSPISGHRSVSWYQQTPGQGLQFLFEYFSETQRNKGNFPGRFSGRQFSNSRSEMNVSTLELGDSALYLCASSQGAGTEAFFGQGTRLTVV.

This clone was seen a single time. This rearrangement joins TRBV5-1 to TRBJ1-2; 7 positions agree with TRBD1. After removal of 0 bases from V and 1 base from J, the junction contained 3 bases not matched to a gene. This CDR3 is 15 amino acids long. The V gene's germline CDR1 is SGHRS and CDR2 YFSETQ. CDR3 protein: CASSLAGDSNYGYTF. CDR3 in DNA: TGCGCCAGCAGCTTGGCGGGGGACAGTAACTATGGCTACACCTTC.

This chain uses TRBV5-8 with TRBJ1-1; 7 nucleotides match TRBD1. The CDR3 is made up of 14 amino acids. Germline lookup yields CDR1 SGHTS and CDR2 YDEGEE. Unmatched junction bases numbered 6, after V lost 3 bases and J lost 4 bases. The DNA of the CDR3 is TGTGCCAGCAGCTCGTGGACAGGCCGCACTGAAGCTTTCTTT. Its translation: CASSSWTGRTEAFF.

CDR3 protein: CASSPGDSGELFF. The CDR3 DNA reads as TGTGCCAGCAGCCCCGGAGATAGCGGGGAGCTGTTTTTT. The chain couples TRBV5-6 to TRBJ2-2; unclear D gene. Germline lookup yields CDR1 SGHDT and CDR2 YYEEEE. CDR3 length: 13 residues. With 4 bases removed from V and 7 bases from J, the gap between germline ends came to 11 bases.

This clone was seen more than once but under ten times. The chain links TRBV18 to TRBJ1-4, with D possibly TRBD1 on 6 matching bases. V was trimmed by 2 bases and J by 4 bases, leaving 11 bases between them. CDR3 size: 15 residues. The germline CDR1 and CDR2 sequences are KGHSH and LQKENI. The CDR3 loop is CASSPKTGRNEKLFF. DNA of the CDR3: TGTGCCAGCTCACCAAAGACAGGTCGTAATGAAAAACTGTTTTTT.

This chain joins TRBV3-1 (or the pseudogene TRBV3-2) and TRBJ2-5; a possible D gene is TRBD1 (5 bases). Trimming removed 4 bases at V and 8 bases at J, with 5 bases between. From germline, CDR1 is LGHDT and CDR2 YNNKEL (reference sequence). CDR3 size: 10 residues. For the CDR3, the DNA is TGTGCCAGCAGCCGGACAACCCAGTACTTC. Its protein product is CASSRTTQYF.

In this sample, this clone turned up once. The chain uses TRBV7-3 and TRBJ1-6, with D possibly TRBD1 on 6 matching bases. The germline V gene has CDR1 SGHTA and CDR2 FQGTGA. Trimming shortened V by 0 bases and J by 9 bases, and 21 bases separated the two germline ends. The CDR3 sequence is 18 residues long. The CDR3 DNA is TGTGCCAGCAGCTTAACCGGGGGCGCGAGCGGGGGCAGTTCACCCCTCCACTTT. It encodes CASSLTGGASGGSSPLHF. The full variable domain, completed using reference TRBV7-3 and TRBJ1-6, is GAGVSQTPSNKVTEKGKYVELRCDPISGHTALYWYRQSLGQGPEFLIYFQGTGAADDSGLPNDRFFAVRPEGSVSTLKIQRTERGDSAVYLCASSLTGGASGGSSPLHFGNGTRLTVT.

CDR3 nucleotide sequence: TGTGCCAGCTCACAAGAACTCCTCTCTGGAAACACCATATATTTT. Its protein is CASSQELLSGNTIYF. The chain has TRBV18 and TRBJ1-3; no reliable D call. V shed 4 bases and J shed 0 bases, with 10 bases lying between them. Germline V gives CDR1 KGHSH, CDR2 LQKENI. This CDR3 contains 15 residues. Supplemented by reference TRBV18 and TRBJ1-3, the full variable domain reads NAGVMQNPRHLVRRRGQEARLRCSPMKGHSHVYWYRQLPEEGLKFMVYLQKENIIDESGMPKERFSAEFPKEGPSILRIQQVVRGDSAAYFCASSQELLSGNTIYFGEGSWLTVV.

The chain employs TRBV2 and TRBJ1-2; D remains ambiguous. Germline CDR1 SNHLY, CDR2 FYNNEI. This CDR3 has 12 residues. Trimming shortened V by 6 bases and J by 7 bases, and 12 bases separated the two germline ends. DNA for the CDR3: TGTGCCAGCAGGTTCGGGTCCGGTGGCTACACCTTC. This codes for CASRFGSGGYTF.

The V gene is TRBV3-1 (or the pseudogene TRBV3-2), the J gene TRBJ2-7; D is undetermined. CDR1 is LGHDT, CDR2 YNNKEL, per germline (reference sequence). V lost 5 bases, J lost 0 bases, and 8 bases lay in between. There are 13 residues in the CDR3. The chain's CDR3 is CASSFDNSYEQYF. CDR3 DNA: TGTGCCAGCAGCTTCGACAACTCCTACGAGCAGTACTTC.

The V and J genes are TRBV15 and TRBJ1-1, with 9 bases identical to TRBD1. Unmatched junction bases numbered 5, after V lost 3 bases and J lost 0 bases. The CDR3 has 16 amino acids. In germline, CDR1 is LNHNV, CDR2 YYDKDF (reference sequence). The CDR3 loop is CATSRGGTGLNTEAFF. DNA of the CDR3: TGTGCCACCAGCAGGGGGGGGACAGGGCTGAACACTGAAGCTTTCTTT.

The rearrangement uses TRBV2 and TRBJ2-2; 7 positions match TRBD1. The CDR3 loop spans 16 amino acids. The J segment lost 4 bases and the V segment lost 6 bases, leaving 11 bases of the junction unmatched. CDR1 and CDR2 from the germline V gene are SNHLY and FYNNEI. In DNA, the CDR3 is TGTGCCAGCAGCCTTACAGGGGAGTCAAGCACCGGGGAGCTGTTTTTT. It yields the protein CASSLTGESSTGELFF.

This chain joins TRBV9 and TRBJ1-1; 9 bases agree with TRBD1. V was pared by 3 bases and J by 2 bases, with 5 bases of the junction left unmatched. CDR3 length equals 15 residues. Germline V gene data show CDR1 as SGDLS and CDR2 as YYNGEE. The CDR3 nucleotides are TGTGCCAGCAGCGCAAAACAGGGGGCTAACACTGAAGCTTTCTTT. This translates into CASSAKQGANTEAFF.

CDR3 DNA: TGTGCCAGCAGTGAAAGGGGCCTTAACACTGAAGCTTTCTTT. Residues: CASSERGLNTEAFF. This chain joins TRBV6-1 and TRBJ1-1, with D possibly TRBD1 on 5 matching bases. Germline V gene lookup returns CDR1 MNHNS and CDR2 SASEGT. The CDR3 has 14 residues. The V and J ends lost 2 bases and 2 bases respectively, with 9 bases between them.

V usage is TRBV28 and J usage is TRBJ1-1; tentative D call: TRBD1 (6 bases). Germline CDR1 reads MDHEN; CDR2 reads SYDVKM. V was pared by 5 bases and J by 11 bases, with 21 bases between. This CDR3 has 14 amino acids. The chain's CDR3 is CASSETGTLLGAFF. The CDR3 DNA sequence: TGTGCCAGCAGTGAGACCGGGACACTCCTTGGGGCTTTCTTT. Complete variable domain (other parts from reference TRBV28 and TRBJ1-1): DVKVTQSSRYLVKRTGEKVFLECVQDMDHENMFWYRQDPGLGLRLIYFSYDVKMKEKGDIPEGYSVSREKKERFSLILESASTNQTSMYLCASSETGTLLGAFFGQGTRLTVV.

The chain carries TRBV27 and TRBJ1-1; D might be TRBD1 (5 bases). The germline gives CDR1 MNHEY, CDR2 SMNVEV (reference sequence). The ends were cut back, 4 bases at V and 2 bases at J, with 11 bases in the middle. This CDR3 has 14 residues. In DNA form, the CDR3 reads TGTGCCAGCAGTTGGGCGGGGGGTAACACTGAAGCTTTCTTT. Amino acid sequence: CASSWAGGNTEAFF.

The chain has TRBV4-1 and TRBJ2-3; D is uncertain. The CDR3 runs to 16 residues. Trimming removed 1 base from V and 0 bases from J, with 11 bases in between. Germline V gives CDR1 MGHRA, CDR2 YSYEKL. The CDR3 spells CASSQAPAPSTDTQYF. As DNA, the CDR3 is TGCGCCAGCAGCCAAGCTCCAGCGCCTAGCACAGATACGCAGTATTTT.

This rearrangement joins TRBV6-5 to TRBJ2-6, with 7 positions matching TRBD1. CDR1 is MNHEY, CDR2 SVGAGI, per germline. This CDR3 is built from 14 residues. The V gene end was trimmed by 10 bases and the J gene end by 2 bases; junction bases not matched to a gene: 5. CDR3 protein: CAILRGTGANVLTF. The CDR3 bases are TGTGCCATCCTCAGGGGGACTGGGGCCAACGTCCTGACTTTC.

There are a few counts of this clone. The gene calls are TRBV13 and TRBJ1-1; D is perhaps TRBD1 (5 bases). The germline V gene encodes CDR1 PRHDT and CDR2 FYEKMQ (reference sequence). V was trimmed by 5 bases and J by 1 base, leaving 17 bases between them. CDR3 length equals 16 residues. The CDR3 nucleotides read TGTGCCAGCAGCCCCTATCCGGGCCAGGGGAACACTGAAGCTTTCTTT. Translating it yields CASSPYPGQGNTEAFF.

The J gene is TRBJ1-5, the V gene TRBV30; TRBD1 matches at 8 bases. The CDR3 has 13 residues. V was clipped by 2 bases and J by 7 bases; unmatched bases: 4. Germline CDR1 and CDR2: GTSNPN and SVGIG (reference sequence). The CDR3 reads CAWSLQGVQPQHF. The CDR3 DNA reads TGTGCCTGGAGTCTACAGGGGGTACAGCCCCAGCATTTT.